The 28 T cell receptor beta chains below come from one sample, sequenced in a study of blood T cell repertoires in COVID-19. Generated by immunoSEQ multiplex PCR, the TCRdb table keeps only in-frame clones and is missing some. The data hold 150,000 to 200,000 clones, with approximately 80% observed a single time. The sequenced sample consisted of peripheral blood. The receptors were sampled from a human donor in a cohort sampled during active COVID-19.

The chain combines TRBV18 with TRBJ1-6; 9 nucleotides agree with TRBD1. J was trimmed by 7 bases and V by 1 base; bases with no gene match: 5. Germline V gene sequence: CDR1 KGHSH, CDR2 LQKENI. This CDR3 comprises 16 residues. CDR3 in DNA: TGTGCCAGCTCACCACGGACAGGGGCGAGCAATTCACCCCTCCACTTT. Translating gives CASSPRTGASNSPLHF.

The chain employs TRBV27 and TRBJ2-7; 7 bases agree with TRBD1. CDR1 MNHEY and CDR2 SMNVEV come from the germline V gene (reference sequence). The CDR3 totals 16 residues. The trim removed 0 bases at V and 2 bases at J, leaving 7 bases unmatched. CDR3 loop: CASSLSPTGLTYEQYF. The DNA for the CDR3 is TGTGCCAGCAGTTTATCACCGACAGGGCTGACCTACGAGCAGTACTTC.

The V gene is TRBV5-4, the J gene TRBJ2-7, with 10 bases aligning to TRBD2. The CDR3 is made up of 15 amino acids. The junction had 11 bases not matched to a gene; V was cut back by 4 bases and J by 7 bases. Germline values: CDR1 SGHNT, CDR2 YYREEE (reference sequence). CDR3 loop: CASSPVLAGEGEQYF. The CDR3 nucleotides read TGTGCCAGCAGCCCTGTGCTAGCGGGAGAGGGGGAGCAGTACTTC.

The genes are TRBV25-1 and TRBJ2-7, with 8 nucleotides matching TRBD1. The CDR3 extends over 16 amino acids. Germline-derived CDR1 and CDR2 are MGHDK and SYGVNS. Trimming cost V 4 bases and J 0 bases; bases outside gene matches: 8. CDR3: CASSGYPGTGSYEQYF. Written as DNA, the CDR3 is TGTGCCAGCAGTGGCTACCCCGGGACAGGCTCCTACGAGCAGTACTTC.

The V and J genes are TRBV6-6 and TRBJ2-1; 7 nucleotides align to TRBD2. The CDR3 length is 15 residues. Germline CDR1 MNHNY, CDR2 SVGAGI (reference sequence). V lost 2 bases, J lost 3 bases, and 4 bases stayed unmatched. The CDR3 DNA sequence: TGTGCCAGCAGTTACCTGAGCGGGAACTACAATGAGCAGTTCTTC. Residues: CASSYLSGNYNEQFF.

The sample holds one count of this clone. This chain connects TRBV7-9 to TRBJ1-1; no clear D gene. Trimming removed 1 base from V and 6 bases from J, with 9 bases in between. Germline V gene lookup returns CDR1 SEHNR and CDR2 FQNEAQ (reference sequence). The CDR3 is 13 amino acids. In DNA, the CDR3 is TGTGCCAGCAGCTTAGGAAAGACTGCTGAAGCTTTCTTT. Translation: CASSLGKTAEAFF.

This clone was counted between two and nine times. CDR3 nucleotides: TGTGCCAGCAGATGGACCGGGACAGGGGGCGAAAAACTGTTTTTT. As protein: CASRWTGTGGEKLFF. V usage is TRBV7-9 and J usage is TRBJ1-4; 12 nucleotides line up with TRBD1. The CDR3 covers 15 residues. Per germline, CDR1 SEHNR and CDR2 FQNEAQ (reference sequence). With 6 bases clipped from V and 8 bases from J, the junction kept 7 bases outside the gene matches.

The gene calls are TRBV5-4 and TRBJ2-5; 16 nucleotides align to TRBD2. This CDR3 has 16 amino acids. The trim removed 4 bases at V and 9 bases at J, leaving 9 bases unmatched. Germline CDR1 is SGHNT and CDR2 is YYREEE (reference sequence). The CDR3 nucleotides read TGTGCCAGCAGCCTGGGGGAGGGGACTAGCGGGAGGGCCCAGTACTTC. Encoded protein: CASSLGEGTSGRAQYF.

The CDR3 DNA reads as TGTGCCAGCAGAGGACAGGGGGCTGAAGCTTTCTTT. The encoded protein is CASRGQGAEAFF. This chain uses TRBV7-3 with TRBJ1-1; 10 positions agree with TRBD1. From germline, CDR1 is SGHTA and CDR2 FQGTGA. The junction had 1 base not matched to a gene; V was cut back by 6 bases and J by 6 bases. CDR3 length equals 12 residues.

This clone has just one count. This chain uses TRBV11-2 with TRBJ1-6, with 7 bases identical to TRBD1. The CDR3 runs to 15 residues. The germline V gene encodes CDR1 SGHAT and CDR2 FQNNGV. Trimming removed 4 bases from V and 6 bases from J; junction bases left unmatched: 6. This chain's CDR3 is CASSSWDSRNSPLHF. The CDR3 region has the DNA TGTGCCAGCAGCTCATGGGACAGCCGTAATTCACCCCTCCACTTT.

This chain uses TRBV3-1 (or the pseudogene TRBV3-2) with TRBJ1-5; tentatively, D is TRBD1 (5 bases). V lost 1 base and J lost 8, with 12 bases in between. CDR1 is LGHDT and CDR2 is YNNKEL in the germline V gene (reference sequence). The CDR3 is 14 residues long. CDR3 sequence reads: CASSQGTSGEPQHF. The DNA of the CDR3 is TGTGCCAGCAGCCAAGGGACCTCGGGGGAGCCCCAGCATTTT.

The chain is built from TRBV9 and TRBJ2-2; 7 nucleotides line up with TRBD1. Germline loops: CDR1 SGDLS, CDR2 YYNGEE. V lost 4 bases, J lost 7 bases, and 10 bases stayed unmatched. The CDR3 contains 15 residues. The CDR3 region has the DNA TGTGCCAGCAGCTCGACCACAGGGGACGGCGGGGAGCTGTTTTTT. It translates to CASSSTTGDGGELFF. Supplemented by reference TRBV9 and TRBJ2-2, the full variable domain reads DSGVTQTPKHLITATGQRVTLRCSPRSGDLSVYWYQQSLDQGLQFLIQYYNGEERAKGNILERFSAQQFPDLHSELNLSSLELGDSALYFCASSSTTGDGGELFFGEGSRLTVL.

This chain connects TRBV2 to TRBJ2-2; 10 bases agree with TRBD1. Germline assignment: CDR1 SNHLY and CDR2 FYNNEI. V lost 4 bases and J lost 7; bases outside the gene matches: 6. This CDR3 is 15 amino acids long. CDR3 loop: CASSARQGANGELFF. CDR3 sequence (DNA): TGTGCCAGCAGTGCCAGACAGGGGGCGAACGGGGAGCTGTTTTTT.

V usage is TRBV4-1 and J usage is TRBJ1-1; maybe TRBD1 (5 bases). Germline CDR1 and CDR2: MGHRA and YSYEKL. V was clipped by 0 bases and J by 7 bases, with 12 bases between them. CDR3 length: 14 residues. This CDR3 is CASSQEKGTLEAFF. The CDR3 DNA reads as TGCGCCAGCAGCCAAGAAAAAGGGACTCTTGAAGCTTTCTTT.

The gene calls are TRBV19 and TRBJ1-6; D is unresolved. This CDR3 region has 12 residues. Trimming shortened V by 3 bases and J by 10 bases, and 7 bases separated the two germline ends. The V gene's germline CDR1 is LNHDA and CDR2 SQIVND (reference sequence). In DNA, the CDR3 is TGTGCCAGTAGTATGGAGGGATCACCCCTCCACTTT. Translation: CASSMEGSPLHF.

As for this clone: In the same sample, other DNA sequences code for this CDR3. The chain joins TRBV19 to TRBJ1-5; TRBD1 might be the D (5 bases). CDR3 size: 14 residues. Trimming removed 3 bases at V and 1 base at J, with 7 bases between. CDR1 is LNHDA and CDR2 is SQIVND in the germline V gene (reference sequence). The CDR3 DNA is TGTGCCAGTAGTATCGGGGGAAGCAATCAGCCCCAGCATTTT. Protein: CASSIGGSNQPQHF.

This clone was detected a few times. The V gene is TRBV2, the J gene TRBJ1-6, with a possible D match to TRBD1 (5 bases). The V end lost 3 bases, the J end lost 7 bases, and 13 bases lay between the germline ends. Germline-derived CDR1 and CDR2 are SNHLY and FYNNEI. This CDR3 is 15 amino acids long. The CDR3 DNA follows: TGTGCCAGCAGTGAGCCGGGACGGGGGAATTCACCCCTCCACTTT. This codes for CASSEPGRGNSPLHF.

V gene TRBV19 combines with J gene TRBJ1-5, with 9 positions matching TRBD1. V shed 3 bases and J 5 bases; nucleotides not matched to a gene: 14. CDR3 length: 18 residues. The V gene's germline CDR1 is LNHDA and CDR2 SQIVND (reference sequence). CDR3 nucleotides: TGTGCCAGTAGTATGGGAAAACAGGGGGCGATTGGGTATCAGCCCCAGCATTTT. Translated, it gives CASSMGKQGAIGYQPQHF.

The chain carries TRBV27 and TRBJ1-3, with TRBD1 matching over 7 bases. This CDR3 is 16 amino acids long. Germline CDR1 and CDR2: MNHEY and SMNVEV (reference sequence). V was pared by 5 bases and J by 0 bases, with 7 bases of the junction left unmatched. DNA of the CDR3: TGTGCCAGCAGTCGAGGGGGCCTATACTCTGGAAACACCATATATTTT. It is translated as CASSRGGLYSGNTIYF.

The rearrangement links TRBV10-2 to TRBJ2-7, with TRBD1 matching over 8 bases. The junction had 7 bases not matched to a gene; V was cut back by 5 bases and J by 4 bases. Germline lookup yields CDR1 WSHSY and CDR2 SAAADI. The CDR3 has 14 amino acids. CDR3 sequence: CASSRQGSYYEQYF. CDR3 nucleotide sequence: TGCGCCAGCAGTAGACAGGGGAGTTATTACGAGCAGTACTTC.

The chain uses TRBV5-5 and TRBJ2-3; 8 nucleotides align to TRBD1. CDR1 and CDR2 from the germline V gene are SGHKS and YYEKEE (reference sequence). This CDR3 has 17 amino acids. The trim removed 3 bases at V and 1 base at J, leaving 10 bases unmatched. The chain's CDR3 is CASSSTADRAGTDTQYF. In DNA form, the CDR3 reads TGTGCCAGCAGCTCGACCGCGGACAGGGCGGGCACAGATACGCAGTATTTT.

This clone was found once. The chain links TRBV15 to TRBJ1-6, with D hard to call. The CDR3 loop spans 12 amino acids. Trimming took 0 bases from V and 13 from J, leaving 7 bases between them. The germline gives CDR1 LNHNV, CDR2 YYDKDF (reference sequence). CDR3 bases: TGTGCCACCAGCAGAGATAATCCCCCCCTCCACTTT. Protein sequence: CATSRDNPPLHF.

V and J are TRBV18 and TRBJ2-7, with D unresolved. Trimming cost V 4 bases and J 7 bases, with 14 bases left between them. The CDR3 is 13 residues long. Per the germline V gene, CDR1 is KGHSH and CDR2 is LQKENI. The CDR3 is CASSLSDVREQYF. CDR3 nucleotides: TGTGCCAGCTCACTTTCTGATGTGCGTGAGCAGTACTTC.

V gene TRBV2 combines with J gene TRBJ1-2; tentatively, D is TRBD1 (6 bases). Trimming stripped 2 bases from V and 3 bases from J, with 16 bases between. The CDR3 is 16 residues long. The germline gives CDR1 SNHLY, CDR2 FYNNEI. The CDR3 protein is CASSERGAQGYYGYTF. The CDR3 DNA reads as TGTGCCAGCAGTGAACGGGGGGCGCAGGGTTACTATGGCTACACCTTC.

CDR3: CASSPGGLSYNEQFF. The CDR3, as DNA: TGTGCCAGCAGCCCAGGGGGTCTTTCCTACAATGAGCAGTTCTTC. This rearrangement joins TRBV9 to TRBJ2-1; 7 bases align to TRBD1. The CDR3 is 15 amino acids. Germline trimming cut 4 bases from V and 1 base from J; bases unmatched to any gene: 5. Germline CDR1 and CDR2: SGDLS and YYNGEE.

The V call is TRBV5-5, the J call TRBJ1-5; 8 nucleotides line up with TRBD1. This CDR3 is built from 14 residues. V was clipped by 4 bases and J by 5 bases; unmatched bases: 5. Germline CDR1 SGHKS, CDR2 YYEKEE (reference sequence). The CDR3 reads CASSMDRVDQPQHF. As DNA, the CDR3 is TGTGCCAGCAGCATGGACAGGGTAGATCAGCCCCAGCATTTT.

This clone turned up a few times. This chain joins TRBV18 and TRBJ2-2; TRBD1 is a possible D gene (6 bases). From germline, CDR1 is KGHSH and CDR2 LQKENI. Between the trimmed V and J ends, which lost 3 bases and 0 bases, there was a span of 8 bases. The CDR3 covers 15 residues. The chain's CDR3 is CASSPGTPNTGELFF. DNA of the CDR3: TGTGCCAGCTCACCCGGGACACCGAACACCGGGGAGCTGTTTTTT.

The chain uses TRBV28 and TRBJ1-6; 7 nucleotides match TRBD1. V lost 8 bases to trimming and J lost 0 bases; unmatched junction nucleotides: 13. Germline CDR1 and CDR2: MDHEN and SYDVKM. This CDR3 region has 18 residues. Written as DNA, the CDR3 is TGTGCCAGCCGATACAGGGGAGACCTTAGCTCCTATAATTCACCCCTCCACTTT. Translated: CASRYRGDLSSYNSPLHF.